This T cell receptor beta chain originates from a study of T cell responses to AZD1222 COVID-19 vaccine. Sequenced by immunoSEQ multiplex PCR; TCRdb stores in-frame clones only, minus some. In the table there are about 100,000 clones, just over 85% of which are singletons. Study-level points and caveats: At baseline, just a handful of AZD1222 recipients tested seropositive. Spike-specific TCR repertoires showed rising breadth and depth after two AZD1222 doses.

The germline V and J ends were trimmed by 5 bases and 4 bases, with 14 bases remaining between them. CDR3 length equals 14 residues. CDR1 and CDR2 from the germline V gene are LNHDA and SQIVND (reference sequence). Notes on this clone: Its antigen is still unknown.

Sequencing was performed on peripheral blood, taken on day 0 of AZD1222 vaccination. V and J are TRBV19 and TRBJ1-2; D uncertain. The TCR sequence derives from an adult in good health. CDR3 protein: CASSPWIGSYGYTF. CDR3 coding DNA: TGTGCCAGTAGTCCATGGATAGGGTCCTATGGCTACACCTTC.